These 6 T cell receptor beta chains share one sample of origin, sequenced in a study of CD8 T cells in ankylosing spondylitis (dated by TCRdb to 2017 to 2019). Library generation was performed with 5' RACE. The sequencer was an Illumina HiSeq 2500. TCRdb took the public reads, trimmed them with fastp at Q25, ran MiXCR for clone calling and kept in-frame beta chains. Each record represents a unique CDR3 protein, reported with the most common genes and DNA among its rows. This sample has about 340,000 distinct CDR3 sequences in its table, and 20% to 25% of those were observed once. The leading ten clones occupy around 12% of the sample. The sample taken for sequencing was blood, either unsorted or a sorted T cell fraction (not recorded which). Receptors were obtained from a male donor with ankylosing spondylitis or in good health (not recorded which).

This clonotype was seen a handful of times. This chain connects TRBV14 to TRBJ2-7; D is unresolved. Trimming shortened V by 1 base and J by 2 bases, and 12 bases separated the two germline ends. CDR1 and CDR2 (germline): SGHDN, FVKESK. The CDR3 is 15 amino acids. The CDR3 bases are TGTGCCAGCAGCCAAGGGCAGGTCTTTACCTACGAGCAGTACTTC. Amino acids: CASSQGQVFTYEQYF. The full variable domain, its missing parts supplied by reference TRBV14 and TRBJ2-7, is EAGVTQFPSHSVIEKGQTVTLRCDPISGHDNLYWYRRVMGKEIKFLLHFVKESKQDESGMPNNRFLAERTGGTYSTLKVQPAELEDSGVYFCASSQGQVFTYEQYFGPGTRLTVT.

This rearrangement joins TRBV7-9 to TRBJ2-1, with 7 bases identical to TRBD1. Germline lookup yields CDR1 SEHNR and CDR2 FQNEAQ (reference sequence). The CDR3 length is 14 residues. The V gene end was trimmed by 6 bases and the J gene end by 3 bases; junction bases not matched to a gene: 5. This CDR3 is CASRQGQLYNEQFF. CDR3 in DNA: TGTGCCAGCAGACAGGGACAGCTCTACAATGAGCAGTTCTTC.

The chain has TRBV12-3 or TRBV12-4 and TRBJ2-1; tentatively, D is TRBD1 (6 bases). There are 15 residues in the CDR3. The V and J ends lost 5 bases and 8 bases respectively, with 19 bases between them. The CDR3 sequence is CASSHPPARGDEQFF. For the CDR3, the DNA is TGTGCCAGCAGTCACCCCCCGGCCAGGGGCGATGAGCAGTTCTTC.

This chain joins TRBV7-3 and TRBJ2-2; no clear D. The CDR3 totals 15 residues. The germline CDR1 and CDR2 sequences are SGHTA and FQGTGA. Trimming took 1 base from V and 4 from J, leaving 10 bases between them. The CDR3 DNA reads TGTGCCAGCAGCTTAAGGCCTAGTGCCACCGGGGAGCTGTTTTTT. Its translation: CASSLRPSATGELFF.

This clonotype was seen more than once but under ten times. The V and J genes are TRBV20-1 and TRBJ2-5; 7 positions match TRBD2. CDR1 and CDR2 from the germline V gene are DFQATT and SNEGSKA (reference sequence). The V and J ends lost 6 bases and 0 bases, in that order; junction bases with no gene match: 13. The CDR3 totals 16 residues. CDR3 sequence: CSAPDRGGSYQETQYF. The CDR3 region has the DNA TGCAGTGCCCCCGATCGCGGGGGTTCGTACCAAGAGACCCAGTACTTC.

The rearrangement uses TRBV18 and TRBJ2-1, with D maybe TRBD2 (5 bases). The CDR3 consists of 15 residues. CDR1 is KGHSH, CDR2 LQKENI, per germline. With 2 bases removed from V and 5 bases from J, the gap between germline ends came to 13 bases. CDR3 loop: CASSPRRSTDNEQFF. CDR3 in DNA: TGTGCCAGCTCACCAAGGAGGTCCACGGACAATGAGCAGTTCTTC.